Listed here are 19 T cell receptor beta chains from one sample, sequenced in a study of vaccination effects on CD4 cells after COVID-19. Expansion of antigen-specific CD4+ T cells with viral peptide pools was carried out by the ViraFEST assay before sequencing. CD4+ T cell isolation took place after approximately 11 days of culture. Two doses of BNT162b2 or mRNA-1273 vaccine were administered to participants. Sequenced by immunoSEQ multiplex PCR; TCRdb stores in-frame clones only, minus some. The sample consists of roughly 71,000 clones, roughly 76% of them appearing once. The antigens of these receptors remain unknown. Sequenced material: CD4+ T cells from PBMCs cultured with HCoV-OC43 spike peptides, taken after COVID-19 vaccination. The subset was: HCoV-OC43 spike overlapping peptide pool stimulation. All receptors derive from a human donor who received a COVID-19 vaccine.

The rearrangement joins TRBV10-2 to TRBJ1-1; TRBD1 aligns across 8 bases. This CDR3 contains 14 residues. The germline V gene encodes CDR1 WSHSY and CDR2 SAAADI. The V gene end was trimmed by 5 bases and the J gene end by 1 base; junction bases not matched to a gene: 3. CDR3 protein: CASSRQGSNTEAFF. Written as DNA, the CDR3 is TGCGCCAGCAGTCGACAGGGGTCGAACACTGAAGCTTTCTTT.

The J gene is TRBJ2-5, the V gene TRBV5-6; 12 nucleotides line up with TRBD2. The CDR3 consists of 14 residues. After removal of 3 bases from V and 4 bases from J, the junction contained 1 base not matched to a gene. Germline V CDR1 and CDR2: SGHDT, YYEEEE. CDR3 bases: TGTGCCAGCAGCTCTAGCGGGGGGGGAGAGACCCAGTACTTC. Translating it yields CASSSSGGGETQYF.

This clone was seen a single time. V gene TRBV24-1 combines with J gene TRBJ2-5; no reliable D call. Trimming pared 3 bases from V and 5 bases from J, leaving 12 bases between. Germline loops: CDR1 KGHDR, CDR2 SFDVKD. The CDR3 loop spans 14 amino acids. The CDR3 region is CATSDIISTETQYF. The CDR3 region has the DNA TGTGCCACCAGTGATATCATAAGCACGGAGACCCAGTACTTC.

The chain employs TRBV14 and TRBJ2-5; D gene uncertain. The V gene's germline CDR1 is SGHDN and CDR2 FVKESK. V lost 1 base and J lost 0, with 6 bases in between. This CDR3 has 14 amino acids. CDR3 sequence reads: CASSQVYYQETQYF. In DNA, the CDR3 is TGTGCCAGCAGCCAAGTGTATTACCAAGAGACCCAGTACTTC.

The CDR3 region has the DNA TGTGCCAGCTCCCAGACCGGGACAGGGGCGGTTGATGAGCAGTTCTTC. Its translation is CASSQTGTGAVDEQFF. This sequence joins TRBV18 and TRBJ2-1, with 10 bases lining up with TRBD1. J was trimmed by 8 bases and V by 6 bases; bases with no gene match: 13. This CDR3 region has 16 residues. The germline V gene has CDR1 KGHSH and CDR2 LQKENI.

V is TRBV7-3 and J is TRBJ2-2; TRBD2 might be the D (6 bases). Deletions cut 2 bases from V and 6 bases from J, with 13 bases between. The length of the CDR3 is 15 residues. CDR1 is SGHTA and CDR2 is FQGTGA in the germline V gene. CDR3 sequence (DNA): TGTGCCAGCAGCTTAGGGGGGAATCTGGCCGGGGAGCTGTTTTTT. It encodes CASSLGGNLAGELFF.

The chain employs TRBV2 and TRBJ2-2; D is possibly TRBD1 or TRBD2 (6 bases each). Trimming took off 7 bases at V and 0 bases at J, with 12 bases between the two ends. Germline lookup yields CDR1 SNHLY and CDR2 FYNNEI. The CDR3 is made up of 15 amino acids. The CDR3 DNA reads as TGTGCCAGCACCCGAGGGGGGTCGAACACCGGGGAGCTGTTTTTT. Amino acid sequence: CASTRGGSNTGELFF.

The rearrangement uses TRBV5-1 and TRBJ2-3; perhaps D is TRBD1 or TRBD2 (6 bases each). CDR3 length equals 13 residues. Germline CDR1 and CDR2: SGHRS and YFSETQ. V lost 7 bases, J lost 2 bases, and 11 bases lay in between. CDR3 DNA sequence: TGCGCCAGCTCAAGGGGGGCCACAGATACGCAGTATTTT. Translated: CASSRGATDTQYF. The entire variable domain, with the rest obtained from reference TRBV5-1 and TRBJ2-3, is as follows: KAGVTQTPRYLIKTRGQQVTLSCSPISGHRSVSWYQQTPGQGLQFLFEYFSETQRNKGNFPGRFSGRQFSNSRSEMNVSTLELGDSALYLCASSRGATDTQYFGPGTRLTVL.

This chain links TRBV6-5 with TRBJ1-2, with a weak D call TRBD1 (5 bases). The CDR3 is 13 residues long. Germline-derived CDR1 and CDR2 are MNHEY and SVGAGI. The ends were cut back, 10 bases at V and 4 bases at J, with 16 bases in the middle. The CDR3 is CATGAGSGYGYTF. The CDR3 bases are TGTGCCACCGGCGCAGGGTCCGGCTATGGCTACACCTTC.

The rearrangement links TRBV10-3 to TRBJ1-6; no definite D call. V dropped 6 bases and J dropped 7 bases, with 10 bases sitting between them. Germline V gives CDR1 ENHRY, CDR2 SYGVKD. This CDR3 is built from 13 residues. CDR3 amino acids: CAISRDSNSPLHF. The CDR3 region has the DNA TGTGCCATCAGCCGAGACTCCAATTCACCCCTCCACTTT.

This clone was picked up a small number of times. This chain connects TRBV7-9 to TRBJ1-6, with no clear D. The CDR3 is 11 amino acids. V shed 2 bases and J shed 10 bases, with 3 bases lying between them. Germline values: CDR1 SEHNR, CDR2 FQNEAQ (reference sequence). CDR3 DNA: TGTGCCAGCAGCTTAACGTCACCCCTCCACTTT. It codes for CASSLTSPLHF.

The chain is built from TRBV5-1 and TRBJ2-3; 10 bases fit TRBD2. Germline V gene data show CDR1 as SGHRS and CDR2 as YFSETQ. The CDR3 has 17 residues. With V trimmed by 1 base and J by 0 bases, 5 bases remained unmatched. CDR3 nucleotides: TGCGCCAGCAGCTTGCTAGTAGCGGGGGGCAGCACAGATACGCAGTATTTT. Protein product: CASSLLVAGGSTDTQYF.

This clone was recorded only once. The CDR3 DNA is TGTGCCAGCAGCGGGGACCCGAAGAGCTCCTATAATTCACCCCTCCACTTT. Residues: CASSGDPKSSYNSPLHF. The chain is built from TRBV7-9 and TRBJ1-6; a weak D match, TRBD1 (5 bases). Trimming took off 5 bases at V and 0 bases at J, with 14 bases between the two ends. CDR1 is SEHNR, CDR2 FQNEAQ, per germline (reference sequence). CDR3 length: 17 residues. Filled out from reference TRBV7-9 and TRBJ1-6, the complete variable domain reads DTGVSQNPRHKITKRGQNVTFRCDPISEHNRLYWYRQTLGQGPEFLTYFQNEAQLEKSRLLSDRFSAERPKGSFSTLEIQRTEQGDSAMYLCASSGDPKSSYNSPLHFGNGTRLTVT.

The J gene is TRBJ1-5, the V gene TRBV5-6; TRBD1 matches at 8 bases. Germline assignment: CDR1 SGHDT and CDR2 YYEEEE. The CDR3 spans 15 residues. J gave up 6 bases and V 5 bases, and 10 bases lay outside the gene matches. The CDR3 sequence: CASSSWTGLRQPQHF. CDR3 coding DNA: TGTGCCAGCAGTTCCTGGACAGGGCTACGTCAGCCCCAGCATTTT.

The chain carries TRBV7-2 and TRBJ1-2, with D possibly being TRBD1 (5 bases). V was pared by 1 base and J by 4 bases, with 16 bases between. Germline values: CDR1 SGHTA, CDR2 FQGNSA. This CDR3 has 16 residues. This chain's CDR3 is CASSLVQAMGVYGYTF. The DNA for the CDR3 is TGTGCCAGCAGCTTAGTCCAAGCAATGGGGGTCTATGGCTACACCTTC.

The chain recombines TRBV10-3 with TRBJ1-5; the D is unclear. This CDR3 is built from 16 residues. V gave up 3 bases and J gave up 2 bases, with 14 bases separating them. CDR1 and CDR2 from the germline V gene are ENHRY and SYGVKD. The CDR3 region is CAISEQLLTGNQPQHF. The CDR3 DNA reads TGTGCCATCAGTGAACAACTGCTTACGGGCAATCAGCCCCAGCATTTT.

The chain employs TRBV7-8 and TRBJ2-2; D perhaps matches TRBD2 (5 bases). The V end lost 3 bases, the J end lost 7 bases, and 12 bases lay between the germline ends. CDR3 length equals 14 residues. CDR1 and CDR2 from the germline V gene are SGHVS and FQNEAQ. CDR3 amino acids: CASSFSGWSGELFF. For the CDR3, the DNA is TGTGCCAGCAGCTTTTCGGGGTGGAGCGGGGAGCTGTTTTTT.

The gene calls are TRBV7-9 and TRBJ1-5; the match to TRBD1 covers 7 bases. In germline, CDR1 is SEHNR, CDR2 FQNEAQ (reference sequence). The CDR3 has 14 amino acids. Trimming removed 4 bases from V and 6 bases from J; junction bases left unmatched: 6. CDR3 DNA: TGTGCCAGCAGCTCCCGGACAGGTACTCAGCCCCAGCATTTT. This translates into CASSSRTGTQPQHF.

V is TRBV19 and J is TRBJ1-6, with 7 bases fitting TRBD1. The CDR3 has 16 residues. The germline CDR1 and CDR2 sequences are LNHDA and SQIVND (reference sequence). V trimming: 5 bases; J trimming: 7 bases; junction bases outside the gene matches: 11. The CDR3 DNA sequence: TGTGCCAGTAGTTTCGCCGGGACAGCCTCCAATTCACCCCTCCACTTT. Its protein product is CASSFAGTASNSPLHF.